This T cell receptor (beta chain) appears in the sequencing data of a study of blood T cells in healthy people across ages. The CDR3 spans 14 residues. Trimming took 3 bases from V and 2 from J; bases not matched to a gene: 4. Germline-derived CDR1 and CDR2 are SQVTM and ANQGSEA. On this clonotype: Since a much larger clone is just one base distant, this may be a read error.

Sample-barcoded 5' priming and a J-beta primer mix drove a second PCR of roughly 6 to 12 cycles. Tags on each cDNA molecule came from a template-switch adaptor with 12 random nucleotides. From the 5' RACE reads, TCRdb called clonotypes with MiXCR, one entry per CDR3 protein. The table has about 650,000 distinct CDR3 sequences, approximately 29% seen once. The chain employs TRBV29-1 and TRBJ1-2; 9 nucleotides line up with TRBD1. Sequencing was performed on blood. This receptor was identified in a woman older than 75 in good health. CDR3 loop: CSVEPTGGNYGYTF. DNA of the CDR3: TGCAGCGTTGAGCCAACAGGGGGCAACTATGGCTACACCTTC.